Following are 13 T cell receptor beta chains from one sample sequenced in a study of T cells in Graves' hyperthyroidism and ophthalmopathy. The TCR beta CDR3 regions underwent amplification using RNA transcripts as the source. The HTBI primer set drove a first-round RT-PCR of the TCR CDR3. TCRdb re-derived calls from the multiplex PCR reads in MiXCR, one entry per CDR3 protein. This table has around 580,000 distinct CDR3 sequences, over 15% appearing once. Sequencing was performed on blood. These receptors were obtained from a woman aged 18-30 years with Graves' hyperthyroidism.

This clonotype was seen many times. The chain uses TRBV5-1 and TRBJ1-2; D is unclear. This CDR3 has 14 residues. V lost 0 bases and J 2 bases, leaving 8 bases between the germline ends. In germline, CDR1 is SGHRS, CDR2 YFSETQ. The chain's CDR3 is CASSLALVNYGYTF. The CDR3 DNA is TGCGCCAGCAGCTTGGCTCTGGTGAACTATGGCTACACCTTC.

This clonotype has at least ten counts. The chain couples TRBV7-9 to TRBJ2-3; a weak D match, TRBD1 (7 bases). Germline assignment: CDR1 SEHNR and CDR2 FQNEAQ (reference sequence). Trimming took off 1 base at V and 3 bases at J, with 11 bases between the two ends. The CDR3 is 15 amino acids. CDR3 amino acids: CASSLGGTATDTQYF. The CDR3 region has the DNA TGTGCCAGCAGCTTAGGCGGGACAGCTACAGATACGCAGTATTTT.

This clonotype was counted only a few times. This may be a read error, as it is one base from a much larger clone. This chain connects TRBV7-9 to TRBJ1-1; D uncertain. Germline V gives CDR1 SEHNR, CDR2 FQNEAQ (reference sequence). The CDR3 contains 12 residues. The V gene lost 3 bases and the J gene lost 3 bases, with 5 bases spanning the gap. This chain's CDR3 is CASSFWDTEAFF. The CDR3 nucleotides are TGTGCCAGCAGCTTTTGGGACACTGAAGCTTTCTTT.

In its sample, this clonotype was seen many times. J is TRBJ1-5 and V is TRBV3-1, with D perhaps matching TRBD1 (5 bases). V lost 1 base, J lost 2 bases, and 15 bases lay in between. This CDR3 has 17 amino acids. The germline V gene has CDR1 LGHDT and CDR2 YNNKEL (reference sequence). The CDR3 DNA reads TGTGCCAGCAGCCAAGGTAGTAGGGACGGCGGCAATCAGCCCCAGCATTTT. Translation gives CASSQGSRDGGNQPQHF.

The chain recombines TRBV6-5 with TRBJ2-6, with 10 positions matching TRBD1. V trimming: 2 bases; J trimming: 0 bases; junction bases outside the gene matches: 7. The CDR3 sequence is 19 residues long. The germline V gene encodes CDR1 MNHEY and CDR2 SVGAGI. The CDR3 DNA follows: TGTGCCAGCAGTTACGGACAGGGGGGAATTGGCTCTGGGGCCAACGTCCTGACTTTC. This encodes CASSYGQGGIGSGANVLTF.

The table lists this clonotype with many counts. J is TRBJ1-2 and V is TRBV2; D call uncertain. The CDR3 has 14 amino acids. CDR1 is SNHLY and CDR2 is FYNNEI in the germline V gene. Trimming removed 4 bases from V and 2 bases from J, with 11 bases in between. Here the CDR3 reads CASSVIRRNYGYTF. DNA for the CDR3: TGTGCCAGCAGTGTGATTCGACGGAACTATGGCTACACCTTC. The complete variable domain, with remaining parts taken from reference TRBV2 and TRBJ1-2, reads EPEVTQTPSHQVTQMGQEVILRCVPISNHLYFYWYRQILGQKVEFLVSFYNNEISEKSEIFDDQFSVERPDGSNFTLKIRSTKLEDSAMYFCASSVIRRNYGYTFGSGTRLTVV.

J is TRBJ2-3 and V is TRBV20-1; D not resolved. V was trimmed by 0 bases and J by 1 base, leaving 5 bases between them. The CDR3 totals 13 residues. Germline V CDR1 and CDR2: DFQATT, SNEGSKA (reference sequence). The CDR3, as DNA: TGCAGTGCTAGAGATCAAGGCACAGATACGCAGTATTTT. Amino acid sequence: CSARDQGTDTQYF.

In its sample, this clonotype was seen a few times. This may be a read error, as it is one base from a much larger clone. V and J are TRBV15 and TRBJ2-7; D may be TRBD2 (5 bases). The CDR3 length is 15 residues. Germline values: CDR1 LNHNV, CDR2 YYDKDF (reference sequence). Trimming removed 3 bases from V and 4 bases from J, with 16 bases in between. CDR3 residues: CATSRTRPADYEQYF. CDR3 coding DNA: TGTGCCACCAGCAGGACACGACCAGCGGATTACGAGCAGTACTTC.

The J gene is TRBJ2-7, the V gene TRBV19; D may match TRBD1 or TRBD2 (5 bases each). The CDR3 length is 13 residues. Trimming shortened V by 1 base and J by 6 bases, and 10 bases separated the two germline ends. Looked up from germline, CDR1 is LNHDA and CDR2 is SQIVND (reference sequence). The DNA for the CDR3 is TGTGCCAGTAGTATAGCCTCGGGGACCGAGCAGTACTTC. Translating gives CASSIASGTEQYF.

This clonotype appeared many times. This chain uses TRBV6-1 with TRBJ2-7; maybe TRBD2 (6 bases). The CDR3 runs 13 residues. Germline assignment: CDR1 MNHNS and CDR2 SASEGT. The germline V and J ends were trimmed by 8 bases and 4 bases, with 15 bases remaining between them. This CDR3 is CASAPGLSYEQYF. CDR3 in DNA: TGTGCCAGCGCGCCGGGACTGAGTTACGAGCAGTACTTC.

This clonotype was picked up many times. The chain is built from TRBV12-3 or TRBV12-4 and TRBJ2-7; D is possibly TRBD2 (5 bases). The CDR3 extends over 12 amino acids. V dropped 3 bases and J dropped 6 bases, with 9 bases sitting between them. The CDR3 reads CASSFAGSEQYF. The CDR3 DNA reads TGTGCCAGCAGTTTCGCGGGCAGCGAGCAGTACTTC.

This clonotype showed up just a few times. This chain uses TRBV4-3 with TRBJ2-7; the D gene could be TRBD1 or TRBD2 (5 bases each). Trimming took off 4 bases at V and 2 bases at J, with 12 bases between the two ends. Germline-derived CDR1 and CDR2 are LGHNA and YSLEER. CDR3 length equals 14 residues. This CDR3 is CASSPEVGAYEQYF. CDR3 in DNA: TGCGCCAGCAGCCCGGAGGTAGGGGCCTACGAGCAGTACTTC.

This clonotype was counted between two and nine times. This chain links TRBV4-1 with TRBJ2-5; possibly TRBD1 or TRBD2 for D (5 bases each). V was clipped by 0 bases and J by 3 bases, with 20 bases between them. There are 18 residues in the CDR3. Germline values: CDR1 MGHRA, CDR2 YSYEKL. The CDR3 DNA sequence: TGCGCCAGCAGCCAAGATTGGGACGGTCGTGGGTCAAAAGAGACCCAGTACTTC. Protein product: CASSQDWDGRGSKETQYF.